The 14 T cell receptor beta chains reported below all come from one sample, sequenced in a study of T cells in Graves' hyperthyroidism and ophthalmopathy (dated by TCRdb to between 2019 and 2020). Library preparation employed multiplex PCR. Sequencing took place on an Illumina HiSeq 2000. The TCR beta CDR3 regions were amplified from the RNA transcripts. The first round of RT-PCR for the TCR CDR3 was performed with the HTBI primer set and the Qiagen OneStep RT-PCR kit. TCRdb reworked the public reads: Q25 trimming with fastp, MiXCR clone assembly, productive beta chains retained. Every entry covers one CDR3 protein and lists the most common genes and DNA from its rows. The sample contains around 200,000 distinct CDR3 sequences, 15% to 20% of them found a single time. Roughly two fifths of the sample belongs to the ten largest clones. Sample: blood. The source of these receptors is a middle-aged man with Graves' hyperthyroidism.

The sample holds many counts of this clonotype. The rearrangement joins TRBV27 to TRBJ2-1; TRBD2 is a possible D gene (6 bases). Germline CDR1 and CDR2: MNHEY and SMNVEV (reference sequence). The CDR3 is 13 amino acids. Trimming removed 3 bases from V and 8 bases from J, with 11 bases in between. The CDR3 coding sequence is TGTGCCAGCAGTTTTCGGGGGTTGGATGAGCAGTTCTTC. The encoded protein is CASSFRGLDEQFF.

V usage is TRBV28 and J usage is TRBJ2-1, with a weak D call TRBD1 (6 bases). Germline loops: CDR1 MDHEN, CDR2 SYDVKM. This CDR3 contains 12 residues. V was trimmed by 6 bases and J by 13 bases, leaving 16 bases between them. The chain's CDR3 is CASSPQDRFQFF. The CDR3, as DNA: TGTGCCAGCAGCCCCCAGGACAGATTCCAGTTCTTC.

The sample holds a few counts of this clonotype. The chain carries TRBV20-1 and TRBJ2-3, with D tentatively TRBD2 (7 bases). Germline assignment: CDR1 DFQATT and CDR2 SNEGSKA (reference sequence). This CDR3 comprises 17 residues. V lost 0 bases and J lost 2, with 18 bases in between. The CDR3, as DNA: TGCAGTGCTAGAGATACCCCACCGGGGGGCCCCACAGATACGCAGTATTTT. It is translated as CSARDTPPGGPTDTQYF.

This clonotype was picked up many times. In DNA form, the CDR3 reads TGTGCCAGCAGCTTAGTGGGGACAGGGATGGAGACCCAGTACTTC. Protein sequence: CASSLVGTGMETQYF. The genes are TRBV7-2 and TRBJ2-5; TRBD1 aligns across 9 bases. CDR1 SGHTA and CDR2 FQGNSA come from the germline V gene. This CDR3 region has 15 residues. After removal of 1 base from V and 5 bases from J, the junction contained 5 bases not matched to a gene. Drawing the rest from reference TRBV7-2 and TRBJ2-5, the complete variable domain is GAGVSQSPSNKVTEKGKDVELRCDPISGHTALYWYRQSLGQGLEFLIYFQGNSAPDKSGLPSDRFSAERTGGSVSTLTIQRTQQEDSAVYLCASSLVGTGMETQYFGPGTRLLVL.

The chain combines TRBV30 with TRBJ1-5; a possible D gene is TRBD1 (6 bases). The germline CDR1 and CDR2 sequences are GTSNPN and SVGIG (reference sequence). V was pared by 3 bases and J by 11 bases, with 14 bases between. The CDR3 covers 12 residues. CDR3 nucleotides: TGTGCCTGGAGCGGCGAGGGGGAAGCCCAGCATTTT. Translated: CAWSGEGEAQHF.

The gene calls are TRBV9 and TRBJ2-1; 11 nucleotides line up with TRBD2. This CDR3 region has 16 residues. Germline lookup yields CDR1 SGDLS and CDR2 YYNGEE. V trimming: 0 bases; J trimming: 10 bases; junction bases outside the gene matches: 9. The CDR3 DNA follows: TGTGCCAGCAGCGTAGCCACTAGCGGGGGCCGTACGGAGCAGTTCTTC. Translated: CASSVATSGGRTEQFF.

In its sample, this clonotype was seen many times. J is TRBJ2-7 and V is TRBV7-2, with 7 bases fitting TRBD1. The length of the CDR3 is 14 residues. Germline loops: CDR1 SGHTA, CDR2 FQGNSA. V shed 1 base, J shed 6 bases, and the junction held 6 bases outside the gene matches. The chain's CDR3 is CASSLVQGQIEQYF. In nucleotides, the CDR3 is TGTGCCAGCAGCTTAGTGCAGGGACAGATCGAGCAGTACTTC.

The sample holds a few counts of this clonotype. The chain joins TRBV10-1 to TRBJ1-5; no clear D gene. The CDR3 spans 13 residues. Germline loops: CDR1 WNHNN, CDR2 SYGVQD (reference sequence). V was pared by 0 bases and J by 5 bases, with 5 bases between. CDR3 in amino acids: CASSESPYQPQHF. The CDR3 nucleotides read TGCGCCAGCAGTGAGTCCCCATATCAGCCCCAGCATTTT.

This clonotype occurred many times. For the CDR3, the DNA is TGCGCCAGCAGCTTGATGGGCTCATCCAGAAGAATATACGAGCAGTACTTC. Translation: CASSLMGSSRRIYEQYF. The genes are TRBV5-1 and TRBJ2-7; no reliable D call. The V end lost 1 base, the J end lost 4 bases, and 21 bases lay between the germline ends. Germline CDR1 reads SGHRS; CDR2 reads YFSETQ. There are 17 residues in the CDR3.

This clonotype was found many times. The J gene is TRBJ2-1, the V gene TRBV30; TRBD1 is a possible D gene (5 bases). This CDR3 has 13 amino acids. V lost 0 bases and J 8 bases, leaving 11 bases between the germline ends. Germline CDR1 is GTSNPN and CDR2 is SVGIG (reference sequence). CDR3 nucleotide sequence: TGTGCCTGGAGTGTAAGCTGGGGCGATGAGCAGTTCTTC. Translation gives CAWSVSWGDEQFF.

The rearrangement joins TRBV3-1 to TRBJ2-7, with 7 nucleotides matching TRBD2. V lost 0 bases, J lost 6 bases, and 11 bases stayed unmatched. Germline V gene data show CDR1 as LGHDT and CDR2 as YNNKEL (reference sequence). This CDR3 is built from 16 residues. This chain's CDR3 is CASSQDRSGDYGEQYF. The CDR3, as DNA: TGTGCCAGCAGCCAAGACCGCAGCGGGGACTATGGCGAGCAGTACTTC.

This chain joins TRBV28 and TRBJ2-3, with D hard to call. V lost 1 base and J 6 bases, leaving 17 bases between the germline ends. Germline V gene data show CDR1 as MDHEN and CDR2 as SYDVKM. The CDR3 is 16 amino acids. CDR3 in DNA: TGTGCCAGCAGTTTATTTCCCCTCGGCCTCAAGGATACGCAGTATTTT. This encodes CASSLFPLGLKDTQYF.

This clonotype has only a few counts. A much larger clone lies a single base off, so this may be a read error. V is TRBV30 and J is TRBJ1-2, with D hard to call. Germline loops: CDR1 GTSNPN, CDR2 SVGIG (reference sequence). This CDR3 region has 11 residues. V was clipped by 4 bases and J by 4 bases, with 7 bases between them. CDR3 region: CAWTLSYGYTF. As DNA, the CDR3 is TGTGCCTGGACCTTGAGCTATGGCTACACCTTC.

The gene calls are TRBV20-1 and TRBJ2-6, with 7 positions matching TRBD1. J was trimmed by 4 bases and V by 6 bases; bases with no gene match: 9. CDR3 length: 15 residues. In germline, CDR1 is DFQATT, CDR2 SNEGSKA (reference sequence). Here the CDR3 DNA reads TGCAGTGCCCGCCTGACAGGGCCGGGGGCCAACGTCCTGACTTTC. This encodes CSARLTGPGANVLTF.